This entry is about one T cell receptor (beta chain). Distinct nucleotide sequences in the sample also encode this CDR3. V lost 4 bases, J lost 3 bases, and 6 bases lay in between. This CDR3 region has 12 residues. Per the germline V gene, CDR1 is KGHSH and CDR2 is LQKENI. The data derive from a study of shared clonotypes between healthy human individuals. TCRdb's table, derived via immunoSEQ multiplex PCR, lists solely in-frame clones and lacks some. The repertoire includes around 2.3 million clones, more than 90% of them detected once, and approximately 0.13% sits in the top ten. This receptor was taken from a man between 18 and 29 years old in good health. The gene calls are TRBV18 and TRBJ2-5, with D possibly being TRBD1 (6 bases). The sequenced sample consisted of naive CD4+ T cells sorted from blood. Subset in this sample: CD45RA+ positively selected. The CDR3 bases are TGTGCCAGCTCACGGACAGAAGAGACCCAGTACTTC. Translated, it gives CASSRTEETQYF.